This TCR beta chain was profiled in a study of human T cells and chemical hapten exposure. Study details: Donors were sensitized with 2% DPC on the upper inner arm.

CDR3 size: 16 residues. Trimming removed 2 bases at V and 1 base at J, with 12 bases between. Germline V CDR1 and CDR2: SGDLS, YYNGEE. Time point: patch test 3, about 24 weeks after DPC sensitization. As to treatment: therapeutic diphenylcyclopropenone sensitization with weekly scalp DPC. Alopecia patients, 18 to 70 years old and DPC-suitable, served as donors. A few counts support this clonotype. The antigen remains unidentified. One entry per CDR3 protein results from TCRdb running MiXCR on the RACE reads. In the table there are about 48,000 distinct CDR3 sequences, approximately 9.9% of which are singletons. Points from the study as a whole: Among expanded TCRs, significantly more large CDR3 similarity clusters formed than among controls.

The V gene is TRBV9, the J gene TRBJ2-2; D unresolved. The receptor was isolated from a middle-aged woman with alopecia areata. Some clones in this sample may be carry-over from other donors' samples. This sample comprised whole blood, obtained in connection with sensitization to the hapten diphenylcyclopropenone (DPC). CDR3 sequence (DNA): TGTGCCAGCAGCGTTAGGCTCGAGGAGAACACCGGGGAGCTGTTTTTT. It encodes CASSVRLEENTGELFF.